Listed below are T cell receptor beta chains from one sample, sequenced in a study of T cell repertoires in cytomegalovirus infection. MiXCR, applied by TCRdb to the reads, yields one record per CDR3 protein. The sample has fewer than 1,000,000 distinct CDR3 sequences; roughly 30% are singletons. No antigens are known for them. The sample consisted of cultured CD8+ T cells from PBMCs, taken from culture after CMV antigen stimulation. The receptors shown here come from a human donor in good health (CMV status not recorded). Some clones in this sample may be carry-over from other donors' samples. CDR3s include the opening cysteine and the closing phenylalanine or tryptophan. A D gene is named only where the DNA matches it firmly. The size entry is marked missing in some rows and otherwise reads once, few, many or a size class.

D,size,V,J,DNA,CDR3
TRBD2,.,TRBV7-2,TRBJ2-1,TGTGCCAGCACCGAGGGGCGGGGGGGCGGTAATGAGCAGTTCTTC,CASTEGRGGGNEQFF
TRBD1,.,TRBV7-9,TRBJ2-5,TGTGCCAGCCGATATTTGGACAGGGAAGAGACCCAGTACTTC,CASRYLDREETQYF
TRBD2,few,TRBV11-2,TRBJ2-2,TGTGCCAGCAGCGGGGGGACTAGCGGGGGGGCGAACACCGGGGAGCTGTTTTTT,CASSGGTSGGANTGELFF
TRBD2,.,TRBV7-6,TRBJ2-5,TGTGCCAGCAGCGGACCGGGACTAGCAGCGGAGACCCAGTACTTC,CASSGPGLAAETQYF
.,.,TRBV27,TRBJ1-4,TGTGCCAGCAGTCCGAAAGCCCTGGGTACCAGGGGAACTAATGAAAAACTGTTTTTT,CASSPKALGTRGTNEKLFF
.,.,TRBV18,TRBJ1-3,TGTGCCAGCTCACCAGCGGGCTCTGGAAACACCATATATTTT,CASSPAGSGNTIYF
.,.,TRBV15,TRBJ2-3,TGTGCCACCCAACGGAGAGATACGCAGTATTTT,CATQRRDTQYF
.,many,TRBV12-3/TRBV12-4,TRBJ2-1,TGTGCCAGCAGCTTCAATGAGCAGTTCTTC,CASSFNEQFF
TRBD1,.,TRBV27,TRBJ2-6,TGTGCCAGCAGTGTACATCCGACCTTGGGACAGGGGGCGCTGGGGGCCAACGTCCTGACTTTC,CASSVHPTLGQGALGANVLTF
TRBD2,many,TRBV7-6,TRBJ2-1,TGTGCCAGCAGCCCCCGGGTAGCGGGGCCCTACAATGAGCAGTTCTTC,CASSPRVAGPYNEQFF
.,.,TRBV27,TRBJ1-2,TGTGCCAGCAGCTCACGAGAGGGGCGTTTAGGGGGCTACACCTTC,CASSSREGRLGGYTF
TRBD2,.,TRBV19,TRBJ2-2,TGTGCCAGTAGTATAGATCGGCTAGCGGTGAACACCGGGGAGCTGTTTTTT,CASSIDRLAVNTGELFF
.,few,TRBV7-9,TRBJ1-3,TGTGCCAGCAGCCCCCGGACAGATCCTTCTTCTGGAAACACCATATATTTT,CASSPRTDPSSGNTIYF
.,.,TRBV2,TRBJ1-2,TGTGCCACTACCGTTCGGGCGTCTGGCTACACCTTC,CATTVRASGYTF
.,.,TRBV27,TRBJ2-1,TGTGCCAGCAGGCTGGAGGGAATCCCTGCCTCCTACAATGAGCAGTTCTTC,CASRLEGIPASYNEQFF
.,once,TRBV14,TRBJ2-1,TGTGCCAGCAGCCAAGATGCGGGGTCCTTCTACAATGAGCAGTTCTTC,CASSQDAGSFYNEQFF
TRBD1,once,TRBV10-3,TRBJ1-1,TGTGCCACGCATGAGACAGGGGGCTCTATGATTGATGAAGCTTTCTTT,CATHETGGSMIDEAFF
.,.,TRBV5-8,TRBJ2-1,TGTGCCAGCAGCTTCCGGGACCCTGGGCGTGAGCAGTTCTTC,CASSFRDPGREQFF
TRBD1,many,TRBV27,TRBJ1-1,TGTGCCAGCAGTCGTGGACAGGGAAAAAGAGGCACTGAAGCTTTCTTT,CASSRGQGKRGTEAFF
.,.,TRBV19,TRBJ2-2,TGTGCCAGTAGTATTTGGGGTGAGACCGGGGAGCTGTTTTTT,CASSIWGETGELFF
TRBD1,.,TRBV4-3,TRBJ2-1,TGCGCCAGCAGCCAAGATACAGGGGATGAGCAGTTCTTC,CASSQDTGDEQFF
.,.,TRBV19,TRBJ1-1,TGTGCCAGTAGTATAGATCTGTGGGGGAACACTGAAGCTTTCTTT,CASSIDLWGNTEAFF
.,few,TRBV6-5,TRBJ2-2,TGTGCCAGCAGTTACTTGGGGGGAGGTACCGGGGAGCTGTTTTTT,CASSYLGGGTGELFF
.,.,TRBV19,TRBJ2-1,TGTGCCAGTAGTATAACCAGGGGTAGCTCCTACAATGAGCAGTTCTTC,CASSITRGSSYNEQFF
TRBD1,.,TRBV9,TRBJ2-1,TGTGCCAGCAGCGGCCAGCTACAGGGGAGCTCCTACAATGAGCAGTTCTTC,CASSGQLQGSSYNEQFF
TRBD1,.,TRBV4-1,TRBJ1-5,TGCGCCAGCAGTTTACAGGGGGACAATCAGCCCCAGCATTTT,CASSLQGDNQPQHF
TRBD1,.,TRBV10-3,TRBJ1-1,TGTGCCAGCTCTATGGGACAGCGAAGAGGGATGAACACTGAAGCTTTCTTT,CASSMGQRRGMNTEAFF
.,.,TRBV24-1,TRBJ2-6,TGTGCCACCAGTGATTTACGGCTGTCTGGGGCCAACGTCCTGACTTTC,CATSDLRLSGANVLTF
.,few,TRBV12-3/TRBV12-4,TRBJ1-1,TGTGCCAGCAGTGCGGGGCCATTTGAAGCTTTCTTT,CASSAGPFEAFF
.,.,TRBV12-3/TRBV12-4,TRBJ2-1,TGTGCCAGCAGTTTTTCTGTAAATGAGCAGTTCTTC,CASSFSVNEQFF
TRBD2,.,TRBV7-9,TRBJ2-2,TGTGCCAGCAGCTTAGCCCACAGCGGGGGGAGTTCCGGGGAGCTGTTTTTT,CASSLAHSGGSSGELFF
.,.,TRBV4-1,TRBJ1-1,TGCGCCAGCAGCCAAGTACTGGGTGGAACTGAAGCTTTCTTT,CASSQVLGGTEAFF
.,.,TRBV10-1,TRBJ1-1,TGCGCCAGCAAAGTCTTACATGGGTTGAACACTGAAGCTTTCTTT,CASKVLHGLNTEAFF
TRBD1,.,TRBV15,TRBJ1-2,TGTGCCACCAGCAGAGGACCTCTCGGACAGGTTAACTATGGCTACACCTTC,CATSRGPLGQVNYGYTF
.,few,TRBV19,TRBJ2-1,TGTGCCAGTAGTATAGATCTCGGTTCAGCCAGCTCCTACAATGAGCAGTTCTTC,CASSIDLGSASSYNEQFF
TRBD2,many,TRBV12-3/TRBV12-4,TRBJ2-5,TGTGCCAGCAGTTCGACTAGCGAAGAGACCCAGTACTTC,CASSSTSEETQYF
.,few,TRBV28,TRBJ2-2,TGTGCCAGCAGACCTCTAGCGTCCGGGGAGCTGTTTTTT,CASRPLASGELFF
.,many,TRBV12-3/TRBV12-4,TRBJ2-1,TGTGCCAGCAGCTCCGACGGCGAGAAGTACAATGAGCAGTTCTTC,CASSSDGEKYNEQFF
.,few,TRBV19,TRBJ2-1,TGTGCCAGCAATTATGAGGGAGAAAGCTACAATGAGCAGTTCTTC,CASNYEGESYNEQFF
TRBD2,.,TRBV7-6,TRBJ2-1,TGTGCCAGCAGCGACGGGACTACGAGCTCCTACAATGAGCAGTTCTTC,CASSDGTTSSYNEQFF
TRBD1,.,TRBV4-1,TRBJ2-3,TGCGCCAGCAGCCAAGAGCCGCCCCCGCAGGGGGATGATACGCAGTATTTT,CASSQEPPPQGDDTQYF
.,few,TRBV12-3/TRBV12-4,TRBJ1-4,TGTGCCAGCAGTTTCGGATTCGGGGGCGAAAAACTGTTTTTT,CASSFGFGGEKLFF
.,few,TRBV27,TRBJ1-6,TGTGCCAGCTCTGCTAGGGGAAACTCACCCCTCCACTTT,CASSARGNSPLHF
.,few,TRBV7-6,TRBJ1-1,TGTGCCAGCAGCCCCCCGGGAGGGGTGGACACTGAAGCTTTCTTT,CASSPPGGVDTEAFF
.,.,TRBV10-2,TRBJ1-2,TGCGCCAGCAGTGAGTCGGGGGGTGGCTATGGCTACACCTTC,CASSESGGGYGYTF
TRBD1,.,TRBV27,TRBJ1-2,TGTGCCAGCATGGGGACAGGGGAACCGGGCTATGGCTACACCTTC,CASMGTGEPGYGYTF
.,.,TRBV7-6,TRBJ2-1,TGTGCCAGCAGCCGTCAGTGGGGCCCCGATGAGCAGTTCTTC,CASSRQWGPDEQFF
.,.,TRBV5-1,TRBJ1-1,TGCGCCAGCAGCTTCTCAGGGCCCCACACTGAAGCTTTCTTT,CASSFSGPHTEAFF